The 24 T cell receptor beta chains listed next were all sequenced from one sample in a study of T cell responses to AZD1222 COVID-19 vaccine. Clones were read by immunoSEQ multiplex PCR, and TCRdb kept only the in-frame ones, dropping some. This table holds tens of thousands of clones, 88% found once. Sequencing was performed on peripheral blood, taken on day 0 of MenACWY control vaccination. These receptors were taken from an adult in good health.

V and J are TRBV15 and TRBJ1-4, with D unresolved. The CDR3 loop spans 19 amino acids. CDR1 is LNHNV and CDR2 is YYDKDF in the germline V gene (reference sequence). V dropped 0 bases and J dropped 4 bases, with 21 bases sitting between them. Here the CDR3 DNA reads TGTGCCACCAGCAGAGACCGATCGTACCACCCCTATATTAATGAAAAACTGTTTTTT. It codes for CATSRDRSYHPYINEKLFF.

The CDR3 DNA reads as TGCAGCGTTGATGTACAGATCATCTACAATGAGCAGTTCTTC. Amino acids: CSVDVQIIYNEQFF. The J gene is TRBJ2-1, the V gene TRBV29-1; D uncertain. Germline CDR1 is SQVTM and CDR2 is ANQGSEA. This CDR3 is built from 14 residues. Trimming took off 3 bases at V and 3 bases at J, with 12 bases between the two ends.

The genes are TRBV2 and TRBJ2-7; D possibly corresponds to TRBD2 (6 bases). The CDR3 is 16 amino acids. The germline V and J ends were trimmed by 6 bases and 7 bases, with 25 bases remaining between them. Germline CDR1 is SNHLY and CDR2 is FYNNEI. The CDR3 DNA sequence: TGTGCCAGCAGCTCCAGCTTAGCGGCCTCGGTGGGGGAGCAGTACTTC. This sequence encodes CASSSSLAASVGEQYF. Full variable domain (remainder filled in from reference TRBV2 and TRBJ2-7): EPEVTQTPSHQVTQMGQEVILRCVPISNHLYFYWYRQILGQKVEFLVSFYNNEISEKSEIFDDQFSVERPDGSNFTLKIRSTKLEDSAMYFCASSSSLAASVGEQYFGPGTRLTVT.

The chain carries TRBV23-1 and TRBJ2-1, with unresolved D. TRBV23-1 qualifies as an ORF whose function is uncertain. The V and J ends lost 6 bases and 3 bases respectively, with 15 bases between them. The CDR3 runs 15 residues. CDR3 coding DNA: TGCGCCAGCAGCCGGGTGTGCGCTATCTACAATGAGCAGTTCTTC. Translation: CASSRVCAIYNEQFF.

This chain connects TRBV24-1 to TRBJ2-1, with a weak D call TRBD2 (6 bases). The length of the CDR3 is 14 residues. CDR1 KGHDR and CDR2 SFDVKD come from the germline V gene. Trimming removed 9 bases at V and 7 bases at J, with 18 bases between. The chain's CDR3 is CATSLPGARNEQFF. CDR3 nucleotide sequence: TGTGCCACCTCACTGCCGGGAGCTCGGAATGAGCAGTTCTTC.

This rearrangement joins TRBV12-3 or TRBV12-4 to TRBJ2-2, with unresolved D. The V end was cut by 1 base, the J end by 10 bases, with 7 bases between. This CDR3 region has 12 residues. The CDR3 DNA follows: TGTGCCAGCAGTTTAGGGGCTCCGGAGCTGTTTTTT. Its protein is CASSLGAPELFF.

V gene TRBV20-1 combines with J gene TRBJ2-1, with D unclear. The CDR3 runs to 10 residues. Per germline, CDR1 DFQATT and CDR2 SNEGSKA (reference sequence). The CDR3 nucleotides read TGCAGCCCCCTCTACAATGAGCAGTTCTTC. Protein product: CSPLYNEQFF.

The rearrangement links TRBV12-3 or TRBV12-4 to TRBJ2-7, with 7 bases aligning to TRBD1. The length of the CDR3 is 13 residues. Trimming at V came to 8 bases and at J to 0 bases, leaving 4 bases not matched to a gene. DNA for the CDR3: TGTGCCAGCGGCCGGGACAGCTCCTACGAGCAGTACTTC. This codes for CASGRDSSYEQYF.

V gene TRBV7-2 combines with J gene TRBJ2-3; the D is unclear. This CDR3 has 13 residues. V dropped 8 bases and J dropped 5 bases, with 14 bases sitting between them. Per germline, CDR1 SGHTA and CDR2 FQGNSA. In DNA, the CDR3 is TGTGCCAGCTCACCGTTGTTGGGAGATACGCAGTATTTT. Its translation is CASSPLLGDTQYF.

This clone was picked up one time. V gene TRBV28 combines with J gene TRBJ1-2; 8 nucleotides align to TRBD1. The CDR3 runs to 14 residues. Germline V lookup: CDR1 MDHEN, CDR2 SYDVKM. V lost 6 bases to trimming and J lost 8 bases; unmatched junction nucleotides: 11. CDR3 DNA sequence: TGTGCCAGCAGACTGGACAGGGAGGTCGGCGGCTACACCTTC. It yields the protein CASRLDREVGGYTF.

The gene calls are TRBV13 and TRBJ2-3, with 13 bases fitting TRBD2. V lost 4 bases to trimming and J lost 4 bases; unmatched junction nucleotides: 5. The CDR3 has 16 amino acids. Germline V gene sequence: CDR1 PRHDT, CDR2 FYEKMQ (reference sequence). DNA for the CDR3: TGTGCCAGCAGCTCCCGGACTAGCGGGAGCTCAGATACGCAGTATTTT. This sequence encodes CASSSRTSGSSDTQYF. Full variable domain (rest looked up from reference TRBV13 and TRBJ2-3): AAGVIQSPRHLIKEKRETATLKCYPIPRHDTVYWYQQGPGQDPQFLISFYEKMQSDKGSIPDRFSAQQFSDYHSELNMSSLELGDSALYFCASSSRTSGSSDTQYFGPGTRLTVL.

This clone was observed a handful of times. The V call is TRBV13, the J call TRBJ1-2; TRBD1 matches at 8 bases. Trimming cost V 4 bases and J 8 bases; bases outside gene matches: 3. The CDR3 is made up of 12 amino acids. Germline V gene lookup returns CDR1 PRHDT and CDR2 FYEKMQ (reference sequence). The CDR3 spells CASSSQGEGYTF. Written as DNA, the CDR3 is TGTGCCAGCAGCTCACAGGGGGAGGGCTACACCTTC.

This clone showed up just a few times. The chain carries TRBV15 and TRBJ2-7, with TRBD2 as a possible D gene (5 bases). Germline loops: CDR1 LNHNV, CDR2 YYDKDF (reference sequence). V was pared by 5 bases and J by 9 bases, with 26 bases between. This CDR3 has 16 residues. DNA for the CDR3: TGTGCCACCAGCCGGGGAAGTGGTGGCAGCGGAGAAGGGCAGTACTTC. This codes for CATSRGSGGSGEGQYF.

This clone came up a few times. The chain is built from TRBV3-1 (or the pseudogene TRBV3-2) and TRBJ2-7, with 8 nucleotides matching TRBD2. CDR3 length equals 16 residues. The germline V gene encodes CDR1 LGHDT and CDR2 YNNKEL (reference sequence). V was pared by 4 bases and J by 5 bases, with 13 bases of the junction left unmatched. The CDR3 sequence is CASSLSGGRDPHEQYF. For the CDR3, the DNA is TGTGCCAGCAGCCTATCGGGGGGGCGGGACCCCCACGAGCAGTACTTC.

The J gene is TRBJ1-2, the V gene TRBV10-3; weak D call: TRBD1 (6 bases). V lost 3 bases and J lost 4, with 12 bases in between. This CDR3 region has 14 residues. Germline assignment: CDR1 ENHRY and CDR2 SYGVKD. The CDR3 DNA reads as TGTGCCATCAGTGACGCGGGGGCAGTCTATGGCTACACCTTC. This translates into CAISDAGAVYGYTF.

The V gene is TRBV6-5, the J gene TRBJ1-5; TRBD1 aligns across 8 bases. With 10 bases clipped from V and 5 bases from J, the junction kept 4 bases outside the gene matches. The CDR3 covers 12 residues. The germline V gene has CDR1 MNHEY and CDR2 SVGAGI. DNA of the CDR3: TGTGCCACCGCAGGGGGCGATCAGCCCCAGCATTTT. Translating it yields CATAGGDQPQHF.

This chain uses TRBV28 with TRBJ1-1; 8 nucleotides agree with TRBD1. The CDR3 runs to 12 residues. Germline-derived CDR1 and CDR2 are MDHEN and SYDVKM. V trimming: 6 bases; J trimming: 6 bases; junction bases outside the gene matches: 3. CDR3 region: CASRQGAAEAFF. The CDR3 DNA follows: TGTGCCAGCAGGCAGGGGGCCGCTGAAGCTTTCTTT. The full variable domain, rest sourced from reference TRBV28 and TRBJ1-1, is DVKVTQSSRYLVKRTGEKVFLECVQDMDHENMFWYRQDPGLGLRLIYFSYDVKMKEKGDIPEGYSVSREKKERFSLILESASTNQTSMYLCASRQGAAEAFFGQGTRLTVV.

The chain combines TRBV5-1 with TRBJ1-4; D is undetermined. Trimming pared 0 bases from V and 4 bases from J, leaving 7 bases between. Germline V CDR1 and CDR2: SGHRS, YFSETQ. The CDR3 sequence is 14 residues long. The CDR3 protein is CASSLAPGNEKLFF. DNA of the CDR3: TGCGCCAGCAGCTTGGCCCCCGGTAATGAAAAACTGTTTTTT.

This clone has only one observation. The CDR3 region has the DNA TGTGCCAGCTCACCGATGACAGGGGCTAACTATGGCTACACCTTC. Its translation: CASSPMTGANYGYTF. The genes are TRBV18 and TRBJ1-2, with 8 bases matching TRBD1. CDR1 KGHSH and CDR2 LQKENI come from the germline V gene. The CDR3 sequence is 15 residues long. Unmatched junction bases numbered 3, after V lost 3 bases and J lost 0 bases.

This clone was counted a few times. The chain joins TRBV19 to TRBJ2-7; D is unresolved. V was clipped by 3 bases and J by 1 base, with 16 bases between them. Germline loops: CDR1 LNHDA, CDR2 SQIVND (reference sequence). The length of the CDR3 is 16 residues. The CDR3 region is CASSIPLKAQSYEQYF. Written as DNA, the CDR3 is TGTGCCAGTAGTATCCCCCTCAAGGCCCAATCCTACGAGCAGTACTTC.

The DNA for the CDR3 is TGTGCCAGTAGTACTACAGGGGGCTTCGCTGAAGCTTTCTTT. Its protein product is CASSTTGGFAEAFF. This chain uses TRBV19 with TRBJ1-1; the match to TRBD1 covers 9 bases. Per germline, CDR1 LNHDA and CDR2 SQIVND (reference sequence). V dropped 4 bases and J dropped 6; count of bases not matched to a gene: 6. This CDR3 region has 14 residues.

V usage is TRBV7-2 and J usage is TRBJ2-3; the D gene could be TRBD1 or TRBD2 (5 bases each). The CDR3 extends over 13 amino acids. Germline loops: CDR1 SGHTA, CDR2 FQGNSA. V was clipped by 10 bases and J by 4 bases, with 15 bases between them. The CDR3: CATTRDPPDTQYF. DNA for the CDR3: TGTGCCACGACCCGGGACCCCCCAGATACGCAGTATTTT.

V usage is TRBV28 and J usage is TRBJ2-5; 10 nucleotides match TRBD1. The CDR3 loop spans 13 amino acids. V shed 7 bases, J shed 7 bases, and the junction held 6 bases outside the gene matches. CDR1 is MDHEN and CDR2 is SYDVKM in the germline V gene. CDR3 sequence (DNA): TGTGCCAGCACCCAAGGACAGGGGGGGACCCAGTACTTC. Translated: CASTQGQGGTQYF.

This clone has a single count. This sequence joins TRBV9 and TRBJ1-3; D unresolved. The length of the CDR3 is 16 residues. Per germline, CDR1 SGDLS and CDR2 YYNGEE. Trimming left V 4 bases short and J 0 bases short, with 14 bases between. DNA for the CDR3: TGTGCCAGCAGCCCCCAGGTCTCTAGCTCTGGAAACACCATATATTTT. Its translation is CASSPQVSSSGNTIYF.